A single sample gave rise to the 29 T cell receptor beta chains below, sequenced in a study of post-analysis software for immune sequencing data. Study outcomes and limitations: Patients had higher frequencies than controls of about 5 TRBV segments, including TRBV5-6, TRBV5-1 and TRBV20-1.

No antigen is known for these receptors. Unique molecular identifiers had been added to the TCR beta cDNA libraries. TCRdb processed the PCR reads anew with MiXCR; each CDR3 protein has one entry. The table records 740,000 or so distinct CDR3 sequences, under 70% of them present only once. What was sequenced was blood. Source of these receptors: a girl aged 5-17 years with multiple sclerosis.

There are a few counts of this clonotype. This chain joins TRBV15 and TRBJ2-5; 7 nucleotides align to TRBD2. Germline V gene sequence: CDR1 LNHNV, CDR2 YYDKDF (reference sequence). The CDR3 has 17 residues. V shed 1 base, J shed 0 bases, and the junction held 8 bases outside the gene matches. CDR3 residues: CATSRGFPLADQETQYF. CDR3 coding DNA: TGTGCCACCAGCAGAGGATTTCCCCTAGCGGACCAAGAGACCCAGTACTTC.

This clonotype was observed a few times. The chain employs TRBV5-1 and TRBJ2-1; D remains ambiguous. Germline lookup yields CDR1 SGHRS and CDR2 YFSETQ. The V and J ends lost 0 bases and 8 bases respectively, with 12 bases between them. This CDR3 comprises 14 residues. Here the CDR3 DNA reads TGCGCCAGCAGCTTGGGCCGATCGGACGATGAGCAGTTCTTC. This gives the protein CASSLGRSDDEQFF.

The CDR3 coding sequence is TGTGCCAGCAGTTTTTCCGGGCTACAACTTCGGGGCACTGAAGCTTTCTTT. It encodes CASSFSGLQLRGTEAFF. The J gene is TRBJ1-1, the V gene TRBV12-3 or TRBV12-4; the D is unclear. The CDR3 spans 17 residues. Deletions cut 3 bases from V and 4 bases from J, with 21 bases between.

For this clonotype: This likely comes from a read error, as the CDR3 has no conserved phenylalanine or tryptophan at its end. This chain uses TRBV5-1 with TRBJ2-5; 7 nucleotides line up with TRBD2. Per germline, CDR1 SGHRS and CDR2 YFSETQ. The junction had 15 bases not matched to a gene; V was cut back by 5 bases and J by 5 bases. The length of the CDR3 is 16 residues. The CDR3 is CASSGKWTSEGETQYL. The DNA for the CDR3 is TGCGCCAGCAGTGGAAAATGGACTAGTGAGGGGGAGACCCAGTACCTC.

The chain carries TRBV20-1 and TRBJ2-7; D is possibly TRBD1 or TRBD2 (5 bases each). The CDR3 consists of 14 residues. Germline lookup yields CDR1 DFQATT and CDR2 SNEGSKA (reference sequence). Trimming took 5 bases from V and 0 from J, leaving 14 bases between them. CDR3 loop: CSASGGDGSYEQYF. Written as DNA, the CDR3 is TGCAGTGCTTCCGGTGGGGACGGCTCCTACGAGCAGTACTTC.

There are a few counts of this clonotype. This chain uses TRBV7-9 with TRBJ2-3; D unclear. Germline V CDR1 and CDR2: SEHNR, FQNEAQ (reference sequence). This CDR3 spans 14 amino acids. V lost 4 bases and J lost 4, with 12 bases in between. DNA of the CDR3: TGTGCCAGCAGCTCTCTGTCCCGGTCAGATACGCAGTATTTT. It specifies CASSSLSRSDTQYF. Combining the CDR3 with reference TRBV7-9 and TRBJ2-3 gives the whole variable domain DTGVSQNPRHKITKRGQNVTFRCDPISEHNRLYWYRQTLGQGPEFLTYFQNEAQLEKSRLLSDRFSAERPKGSFSTLEIQRTEQGDSAMYLCASSSLSRSDTQYFGPGTRLTVL.

The chain employs TRBV20-1 and TRBJ2-1; D is unresolved. This CDR3 is built from 13 residues. The germline CDR1 and CDR2 sequences are DFQATT and SNEGSKA (reference sequence). V gave up 0 bases and J gave up 0 bases, with 3 bases separating them. CDR3 loop: CSARERSYNEQFF. The DNA for the CDR3 is TGCAGTGCTAGAGAGCGCTCCTACAATGAGCAGTTCTTC.

This clonotype was counted only a few times. The J gene is TRBJ2-1, the V gene TRBV20-1; 8 nucleotides line up with TRBD2. J gave up 6 bases and V 1 base, and 5 bases lay outside the gene matches. Germline V gives CDR1 DFQATT, CDR2 SNEGSKA (reference sequence). This CDR3 comprises 14 residues. This chain's CDR3 is CSARVAGGLNEQFF. The CDR3 DNA sequence: TGCAGTGCTAGAGTTGCGGGGGGTCTCAATGAGCAGTTCTTC.

This clonotype was seen more than once but under ten times. The rearrangement joins TRBV5-1 to TRBJ1-2; no definite D call. Per the germline V gene, CDR1 is SGHRS and CDR2 is YFSETQ. The CDR3 totals 13 residues. The V end lost 6 bases, the J end lost 3 bases, and 12 bases lay between the germline ends. Here the CDR3 reads CASTSAVDYGYTF. For the CDR3, the DNA is TGCGCCAGCACTTCGGCGGTGGACTATGGCTACACCTTC.

Details on this clonotype: This may be a read error, as it is one base from a much larger clone. V is TRBV20-1 and J is TRBJ2-4; TRBD2 matches 7 bases. The DNA matches TRBJ2-7 better at its end, which makes the J call doubtful. From germline, CDR1 is DFQATT and CDR2 SNEGSKA (reference sequence). This CDR3 comprises 15 residues. This CDR3 reads CSTRPQGAGTYEQYF. CDR3 DNA sequence: TGCAGTACTAGACCCCAGGGAGCGGGGACCTACGAGCAGTACTTC.

The V call is TRBV5-1, the J call TRBJ1-4; D possibly corresponds to TRBD1 (5 bases). The CDR3 consists of 16 residues. Deletions cut 7 bases from V and 11 bases from J, with 27 bases between. CDR1 is SGHRS and CDR2 is YFSETQ in the germline V gene. The CDR3, as DNA: TGCGCCAGCGCCATTAACGGGGGGGTTTCTTTGCGGAAACTGTTTTTT. As protein: CASAINGGVSLRKLFF.

V and J are TRBV10-3 and TRBJ2-3; TRBD2 aligns across 10 bases. The CDR3 has 15 amino acids. With 7 bases clipped from V and 2 bases from J, the junction kept 6 bases outside the gene matches. The germline CDR1 and CDR2 sequences are ENHRY and SYGVKD. CDR3 region: CAINQLAGPTDTQYF. In DNA, the CDR3 is TGTGCCATCAACCAACTAGCGGGGCCCACAGATACGCAGTATTTT.

The gene calls are TRBV12-3 or TRBV12-4 and TRBJ1-1, with D hard to call. V lost 4 bases and J 0 bases, leaving 9 bases between the germline ends. CDR3 size: 14 residues. The CDR3 DNA sequence: TGTGCCAGCAGTTCCCGGACGATGAACACTGAAGCTTTCTTT. Translation gives CASSSRTMNTEAFF.

The V call is TRBV6-5, the J call TRBJ2-7; TRBD2 matches at 11 bases. The CDR3 has 15 residues. J was trimmed by 3 bases and V by 6 bases; bases with no gene match: 7. Germline CDR1 reads MNHEY; CDR2 reads SVGAGI. CDR3 residues: CASRSGTSGNYEQYF. CDR3 nucleotide sequence: TGTGCCAGCAGGTCCGGGACTAGCGGCAACTACGAGCAGTACTTC.

This clonotype has only a few counts. A much larger clone lies one base from this, so it may be a read error. The J gene is TRBJ2-5, the V gene TRBV3-1; no clear D. V was cut by 4 bases and J by 7 bases, with 19 bases left in between. The CDR3 spans 15 residues. Germline CDR1 and CDR2: LGHDT and YNNKEL (reference sequence). CDR3 nucleotides: TGTGCCAGCAGCCCCGAAAACAGCGACGGACGGACCCAGTACTTC. It encodes CASSPENSDGRTQYF.

The CDR3 loop is CASSLASSGAGQFF. In DNA form, the CDR3 reads TGCGCCAGCAGCTTGGCTAGCTCGGGGGCCGGGCAGTTCTTC. The chain has TRBV5-1 and TRBJ2-1; D is possibly TRBD1 or TRBD2 (6 bases each). The V gene's germline CDR1 is SGHRS and CDR2 YFSETQ. CDR3 size: 14 residues. V lost 0 bases, J lost 12 bases, and 16 bases lay in between.

The CDR3 region has the DNA TGTGCCAGCAGCTTAGATGCGGCGATGCACGAGCAGTACTTC. Amino acid sequence: CASSLDAAMHEQYF. The genes are TRBV7-2 and TRBJ2-5, with no clear D. The end of the DNA is better explained by TRBJ2-7, so the J call may be wrong. In germline, CDR1 is SGHTA, CDR2 FQGNSA. CDR3 size: 14 residues.

The sample holds one count of this clonotype. A read error is likely, as this CDR3 ends without the conserved phenylalanine or tryptophan. The chain links TRBV7-6 to TRBJ2-5, with D perhaps TRBD1 (6 bases). The CDR3 loop spans 13 amino acids. Germline V lookup: CDR1 SGHVS, CDR2 FNYEAQ. The V end was cut by 6 bases, the J end by 5 bases, with 13 bases between. The CDR3 DNA is TGTGCCAGCAGTTATCAGGGGTTTGAGACCCAGTACTCC. It specifies CASSYQGFETQYS.

The CDR3 coding sequence is TGTGCCAGCAGGTCACTAGCGGGAGGATTTTTTAGTGAGCAGTTCTTC. Translated: CASRSLAGGFFSEQFF. The chain recombines TRBV12-3 or TRBV12-4 with TRBJ2-1; TRBD2 matches at 12 bases. V lost 6 bases, J lost 9 bases, and 12 bases stayed unmatched. This CDR3 spans 16 amino acids.

This chain links TRBV6-1 with TRBJ2-7, with TRBD2 identical over 14 bases. From germline, CDR1 is MNHNS and CDR2 SASEGT. Trimming at V came to 5 bases and at J to 3 bases, leaving 15 bases not matched to a gene. CDR3 length equals 19 residues. This chain's CDR3 is CASSQMTSGGAVTVYEQYF. In DNA form, the CDR3 reads TGTGCCAGCAGTCAAATGACTAGCGGGGGGGCCGTGACTGTCTACGAGCAGTACTTC.

The rearrangement uses TRBV3-1 and TRBJ1-2, with a possible D match to TRBD1 (5 bases). Germline CDR1 and CDR2: LGHDT and YNNKEL (reference sequence). The CDR3 covers 15 residues. Between the trimmed V and J ends, which lost 1 base and 4 bases, there was a span of 13 bases. This CDR3 reads CASSQGPRGVYGYTF. Here the CDR3 DNA reads TGTGCCAGCAGCCAAGGTCCCCGGGGGGTCTATGGCTACACCTTC. Full variable domain (missing parts from reference TRBV3-1 and TRBJ1-2): DTAVSQTPKYLVTQMGNDKSIKCEQNLGHDTMYWYKQDSKKFLKIMFSYNNKELIINETVPNRFSPKSPDKAHLNLHINSLELGDSAVYFCASSQGPRGVYGYTFGSGTRLTVV.

This clonotype was recorded only once. The chain carries TRBV15 and TRBJ2-5; no clear D gene. Looked up from germline, CDR1 is LNHNV and CDR2 is YYDKDF (reference sequence). V dropped 0 bases and J dropped 2 bases, with 16 bases sitting between them. The CDR3 consists of 17 residues. The CDR3 is CATSRDRPQLAQETQYF. The CDR3 coding sequence is TGTGCCACCAGCAGAGATCGGCCCCAGTTGGCACAAGAGACCCAGTACTTC.

In its sample, this clonotype was seen many times. This chain connects TRBV29-1 to TRBJ2-5, with no clear D. Germline lookup yields CDR1 SQVTM and CDR2 ANQGSEA. Trimming removed 7 bases at V and 1 base at J, with 4 bases between. The CDR3 extends over 10 amino acids. In DNA form, the CDR3 reads TGCAGCGGGGTCCAAGAGACCCAGTACTTC. The encoded protein is CSGVQETQYF.

The chain carries TRBV20-1 and TRBJ2-7; 11 bases are shared with TRBD2. Germline V gives CDR1 DFQATT, CDR2 SNEGSKA (reference sequence). V lost 6 bases and J lost 1; bases outside the gene matches: 8. CDR3 length: 15 residues. The CDR3, as DNA: TGCAGTGCGGAACCAGGGACTAGCGGATCCTACGAGCAGTACTTC. This sequence encodes CSAEPGTSGSYEQYF.

This clonotype came up a few times. This rearrangement joins TRBV20-1 to TRBJ2-5; D not certain. The CDR3 sequence is 10 residues long. Trimming pared 5 bases from V and 2 bases from J, leaving 3 bases between. Germline CDR1 is DFQATT and CDR2 is SNEGSKA (reference sequence). This CDR3 is CSAPQETQYF. The DNA for the CDR3 is TGCAGTGCTCCGCAAGAGACCCAGTACTTC.

This clonotype has more than one count but fewer than ten. The V and J genes are TRBV29-1 and TRBJ1-5, with 10 bases aligning to TRBD1. CDR1 is SQVTM and CDR2 is ANQGSEA in the germline V gene. J lost 5 bases, V lost 6 bases, and 7 bases had no gene match. This CDR3 is 14 amino acids long. Here the CDR3 reads CSVQDRGGDQPQHF. For the CDR3, the DNA is TGCAGCGTACAGGACAGGGGGGGGGATCAGCCCCAGCATTTT.

V usage is TRBV6-5 and J usage is TRBJ2-7, with a weak D call TRBD1 (6 bases). The CDR3 length is 16 residues. The V and J ends lost 6 bases and 4 bases respectively, with 22 bases between them. The germline gives CDR1 MNHEY, CDR2 SVGAGI. CDR3 DNA: TGTGCCAGCAGCCCTTACATAGTGGCAGGGGAATACGAGCAGTACTTC. Its protein is CASSPYIVAGEYEQYF.

The chain is built from TRBV5-1 and TRBJ2-1; D perhaps matches TRBD2 (5 bases). Germline V gene lookup returns CDR1 SGHRS and CDR2 YFSETQ. This CDR3 contains 17 residues. V gave up 0 bases and J gave up 3 bases, with 16 bases separating them. The CDR3 is CASSLEPVRVSYNEQFF. The DNA for the CDR3 is TGCGCCAGCAGCTTGGAACCCGTGAGGGTCAGCTACAATGAGCAGTTCTTC. The whole variable domain, filled in from reference TRBV5-1 and TRBJ2-1, reads KAGVTQTPRYLIKTRGQQVTLSCSPISGHRSVSWYQQTPGQGLQFLFEYFSETQRNKGNFPGRFSGRQFSNSRSEMNVSTLELGDSALYLCASSLEPVRVSYNEQFFGPGTRLTVL.

The chain recombines TRBV20-1 with TRBJ2-2, with 7 bases fitting TRBD2. This CDR3 has 18 amino acids. Unmatched junction bases numbered 15, after V lost 1 base and J lost 4 bases. Germline V lookup: CDR1 DFQATT, CDR2 SNEGSKA (reference sequence). The CDR3 DNA reads as TGCAGTGCTAGAGGGTCCCCGGGGCGGGAGTATGTCACCGGGGAGCTGTTTTTT. Its translation is CSARGSPGREYVTGELFF.